This T cell receptor (beta chain) was identified in a study of T-cell memory formation after mild COVID-19. This clonotype turned up a few times. TCRdb itself ran the 5' RACE reads through MiXCR, one entry per CDR3 protein. The table has about 110,000 distinct CDR3 sequences, 12% seen once. Material for sequencing was PBMCs or a T cell subset sorted from them (not recorded which). The TCR originated in an adult woman who had mild COVID-19 (a few samples of this study predate the infection). Cell type and time point are not known.

CDR3 residues: CATLEGGTEAFF. CDR3 nucleotides: TGTGCCACCTTGGAGGGGGGCACTGAAGCTTTCTTT. The chain links TRBV19 to TRBJ1-1, with D perhaps matching TRBD1 (6 bases). The CDR3 totals 12 residues. The V end was cut by 10 bases, the J end by 4 bases, with 13 bases between. Germline CDR1 and CDR2: LNHDA and SQIVND (reference sequence).